Each of the 16 T cell receptor beta chains below was sequenced from the same sample in a study of OX40 agonist ivuxolimab in advanced cancers. Assay: immunoSEQ multiplex PCR; the TCRdb copy retains only in-frame clones and omits some. The sample carries fewer than 70,000 clones, 85% to 90% recorded once. The starting material was CD4+ or CD8+ T cells sorted from blood, obtained in a trial of the OX40 agonist ivuxolimab. These receptors were collected from an adult with an advanced solid tumor such as melanoma, head and neck, liver or kidney cancer.

The J gene is TRBJ2-4, the V gene TRBV6-1; 7 bases map to TRBD1. Germline V lookup: CDR1 MNHNS, CDR2 SASEGT. J gave up 7 bases and V 1 base, and 1 base lay outside the gene matches. The CDR3 runs 13 residues. The CDR3 protein is CASSEGRGNIQYF. CDR3 coding DNA: TGTGCCAGCAGTGAAGGCAGGGGGAACATTCAGTACTTC.

This chain joins TRBV5-4 and TRBJ1-4, with TRBD1 matching over 8 bases. Germline loops: CDR1 SGHNT, CDR2 YYREEE (reference sequence). The CDR3 has 14 amino acids. Trimming at V came to 3 bases and at J to 3 bases, leaving 1 base not matched to a gene. DNA for the CDR3: TGTGCCAGCAGCTCAGGGGGCTCTAATGAAAAACTGTTTTTT. The encoded protein is CASSSGGSNEKLFF.

The CDR3 region has the DNA TGTGCCAGCAACCCCGGGGGCGGTAATTCACCCCTCCACTTT. Translation: CASNPGGGNSPLHF. The J gene is TRBJ1-6, the V gene TRBV25-1; weak D call: TRBD1 (6 bases). Trimming cost V 7 bases and J 6 bases, with 13 bases left between them. The germline CDR1 and CDR2 sequences are MGHDK and SYGVNS. The CDR3 consists of 14 residues.

This rearrangement joins TRBV13 to TRBJ1-2, with 10 positions matching TRBD1. The germline gives CDR1 PRHDT, CDR2 FYEKMQ (reference sequence). This CDR3 region has 16 residues. V trimming: 7 bases; J trimming: 8 bases; junction bases outside the gene matches: 16. The CDR3 spells CASTTGTDRGTRGYTF. In DNA form, the CDR3 reads TGTGCCAGCACCACAGGGACGGACAGGGGGACTAGGGGCTACACCTTC.

The chain is built from TRBV28 and TRBJ1-4; 8 bases map to TRBD1. This CDR3 has 16 residues. Germline CDR1 MDHEN, CDR2 SYDVKM. The junction had 8 bases not matched to a gene; V was cut back by 2 bases and J by 6 bases. CDR3 sequence (DNA): TGTGCCAGCAGTTTAGCTGGAGAGACAGGGGATGAAAAACTGTTTTTT. Translated: CASSLAGETGDEKLFF. The complete variable domain, with remaining parts taken from reference TRBV28 and TRBJ1-4, reads DVKVTQSSRYLVKRTGEKVFLECVQDMDHENMFWYRQDPGLGLRLIYFSYDVKMKEKGDIPEGYSVSREKKERFSLILESASTNQTSMYLCASSLAGETGDEKLFFGSGTQLSVL.

This clone has more than one count but fewer than ten. The chain uses TRBV9 and TRBJ1-1; 10 nucleotides match TRBD1. V shed 4 bases and J 3 bases; nucleotides not matched to a gene: 6. CDR3 length: 15 amino acids. Per the germline V gene, CDR1 is SGDLS and CDR2 is YYNGEE. The CDR3 reads CASSPSGTGDTEAFF. DNA for the CDR3: TGTGCCAGCAGCCCATCCGGGACAGGGGACACTGAAGCTTTCTTT.

The gene calls are TRBV28 and TRBJ2-7, with D perhaps matching TRBD2 (6 bases). CDR3 size: 14 residues. Germline V gene data show CDR1 as MDHEN and CDR2 as SYDVKM. The V gene lost 2 bases and the J gene lost 10 bases, with 18 bases spanning the gap. CDR3 DNA sequence: TGTGCCAGCAGTTTAAGGCGGGATCACACCGTACAGTACTTC. It specifies CASSLRRDHTVQYF.

The chain combines TRBV7-6 with TRBJ2-3; D unclear. CDR3 length equals 13 residues. The ends were cut back, 5 bases at V and 2 bases at J, with 8 bases in the middle. Germline V gene data show CDR1 as SGHVS and CDR2 as FNYEAQ. CDR3 protein: CASSNYHTDTQYF. The CDR3 bases are TGTGCCAGCAGCAATTACCACACAGATACGCAGTATTTT.

The rearrangement links TRBV27 to TRBJ2-7; D gene unclear. Germline V gives CDR1 MNHEY, CDR2 SMNVEV (reference sequence). The CDR3 length is 14 residues. The V end was cut by 6 bases, the J end by 5 bases, with 17 bases between. The chain's CDR3 is CASSYAGPLDEQYF. DNA of the CDR3: TGTGCCAGCAGCTACGCCGGGCCCTTAGACGAGCAGTACTTC.

The chain carries TRBV30 and TRBJ1-5; possible D gene TRBD1, 6 bases. The CDR3 has 14 amino acids. Germline V gene data show CDR1 as GTSNPN and CDR2 as SVGIG (reference sequence). The V end was cut by 1 base, the J end by 2 bases, with 9 bases between. CDR3 sequence: CAWSEGVGNQPQHF. CDR3 bases: TGTGCCTGGAGTGAGGGGGTGGGCAATCAGCCCCAGCATTTT.

This chain joins TRBV4-3 and TRBJ2-2, with D uncertain. The CDR3 totals 14 residues. CDR1 and CDR2 (germline): LGHNA, YSLEER. Trimming removed 0 bases at V and 8 bases at J, with 10 bases between. Here the CDR3 reads CASSQDSYRGELFF. The CDR3 DNA is TGCGCCAGCAGCCAAGATAGTTATAGGGGGGAGCTGTTTTTT.

The rearrangement joins TRBV19 to TRBJ2-7; D possibly corresponds to TRBD2 (5 bases). This CDR3 has 15 residues. V was trimmed by 1 base and J by 3 bases, leaving 13 bases between them. Germline CDR1 LNHDA, CDR2 SQIVND (reference sequence). CDR3 sequence (DNA): TGTGCCAGTAGTATAGCAATGGTCGGAGGCTACGAGCAGTACTTC. Amino acids: CASSIAMVGGYEQYF.

As concerns this clone: Other DNA sequences in the sample encode the same CDR3. The V gene is TRBV13, the J gene TRBJ1-2; D uncertain. The CDR3 runs to 16 residues. Germline lookup yields CDR1 PRHDT and CDR2 FYEKMQ (reference sequence). V gave up 5 bases and J gave up 7 bases, with 23 bases separating them. CDR3 in amino acids: CASSLNRGQDVGGYTF. The CDR3 DNA sequence: TGTGCCAGCAGCCTGAACAGAGGGCAGGATGTGGGTGGCTACACCTTC.

This sequence joins TRBV29-1 and TRBJ2-5; no clear D gene. The CDR3 runs 15 residues. The V end lost 4 bases, the J end lost 4 bases, and 19 bases lay between the germline ends. The germline CDR1 and CDR2 sequences are SQVTM and ANQGSEA. The CDR3 sequence is CSVVGSDTEPETQYF. DNA of the CDR3: TGCAGCGTTGTTGGCAGTGACACAGAACCAGAGACCCAGTACTTC.

The chain uses TRBV10-3 and TRBJ1-3; D is uncertain. Germline V gene lookup returns CDR1 ENHRY and CDR2 SYGVKD. V was cut by 10 bases and J by 4 bases, with 20 bases left in between. The CDR3 is 15 amino acids. CDR3 region: CATGTHGVRGNTIYF. The CDR3 bases are TGTGCCACTGGAACACACGGAGTTCGGGGAAACACCATATATTTT.

This clone was seen only once. The gene calls are TRBV7-3 and TRBJ2-7; TRBD2 agrees at 8 bases. J was trimmed by 4 bases and V by 6 bases; bases with no gene match: 5. Germline CDR1 SGHTA, CDR2 FQGTGA. The length of the CDR3 is 13 residues. The CDR3 protein is CASSPSGGYEQYF. The CDR3, as DNA: TGTGCCAGCAGTCCCTCGGGGGGGTACGAGCAGTACTTC.